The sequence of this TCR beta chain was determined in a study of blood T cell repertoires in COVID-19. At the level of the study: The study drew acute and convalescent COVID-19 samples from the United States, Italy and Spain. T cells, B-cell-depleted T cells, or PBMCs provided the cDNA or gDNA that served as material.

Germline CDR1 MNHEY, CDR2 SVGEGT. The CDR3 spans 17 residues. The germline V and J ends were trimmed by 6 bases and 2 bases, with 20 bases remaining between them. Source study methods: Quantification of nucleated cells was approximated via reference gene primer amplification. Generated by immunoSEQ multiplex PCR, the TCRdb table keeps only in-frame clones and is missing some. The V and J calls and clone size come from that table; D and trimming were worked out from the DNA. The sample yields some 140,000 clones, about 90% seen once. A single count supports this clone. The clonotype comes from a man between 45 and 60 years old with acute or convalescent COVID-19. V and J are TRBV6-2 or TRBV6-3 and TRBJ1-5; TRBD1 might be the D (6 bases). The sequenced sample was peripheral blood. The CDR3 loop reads CASSPGRGRGGNQPQHF. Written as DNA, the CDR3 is TGTGCCAGCAGCCCCGGTCGGGGCAGGGGTGGCAATCAGCCCCAGCATTTT.